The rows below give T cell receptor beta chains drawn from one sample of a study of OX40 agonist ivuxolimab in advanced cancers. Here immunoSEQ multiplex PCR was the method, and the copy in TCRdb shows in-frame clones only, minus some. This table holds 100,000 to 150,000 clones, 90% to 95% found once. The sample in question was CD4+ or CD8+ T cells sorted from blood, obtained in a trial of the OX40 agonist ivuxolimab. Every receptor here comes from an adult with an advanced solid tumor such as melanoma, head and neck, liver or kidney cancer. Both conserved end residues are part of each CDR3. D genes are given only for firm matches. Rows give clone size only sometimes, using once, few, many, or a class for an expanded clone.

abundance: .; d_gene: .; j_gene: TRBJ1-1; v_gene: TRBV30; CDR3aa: CACYVLGGNTEAFF; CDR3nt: TGTGCCTGCTATGTCCTAGGGGGGAACACTGAAGCTTTCTTT
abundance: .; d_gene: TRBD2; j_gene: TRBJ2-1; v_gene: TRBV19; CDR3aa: CASSTGTSGSNEQFF; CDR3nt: TGTGCCAGTAGTACCGGGACTAGTGGATCAAATGAGCAGTTCTTC
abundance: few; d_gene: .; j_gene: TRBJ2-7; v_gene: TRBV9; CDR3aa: CASSVVPDPYEQYF; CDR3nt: TGTGCCAGCAGCGTAGTTCCAGATCCCTACGAGCAGTACTTC
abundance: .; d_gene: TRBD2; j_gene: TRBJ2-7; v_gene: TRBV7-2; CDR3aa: CASSPDGTSGGYEQYF; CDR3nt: TGTGCCAGCAGCCCGGACGGGACTAGCGGGGGTTACGAGCAGTACTTC
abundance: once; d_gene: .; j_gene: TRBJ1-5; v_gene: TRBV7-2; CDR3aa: CASSLGTTVNQPQHF; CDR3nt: TGTGCCAGCAGCTTAGGGACGACAGTCAATCAGCCCCAGCATTTT
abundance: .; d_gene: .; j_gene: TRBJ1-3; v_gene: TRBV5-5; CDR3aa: CASSLDRKNTIYF; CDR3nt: TGTGCCAGCAGCTTGGACAGAAAGAACACCATATATTTT
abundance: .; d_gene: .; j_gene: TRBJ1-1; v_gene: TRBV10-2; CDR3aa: CASSEGLNTEAFF; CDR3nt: TGCGCCAGCAGTGAGGGCCTGAACACTGAAGCTTTCTTT
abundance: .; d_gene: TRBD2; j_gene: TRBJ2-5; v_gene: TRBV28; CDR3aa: CASSFVWTSGGSYQETQYF; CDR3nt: TGTGCCAGCAGTTTTGTGTGGACTAGCGGGGGATCGTACCAAGAGACCCAGTACTTC
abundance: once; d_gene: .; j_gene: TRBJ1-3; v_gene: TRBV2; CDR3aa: CATGRTATMTGNTIYF; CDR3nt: TGTGCCACCGGGAGGACAGCAACAATGACTGGAAACACCATATATTTT
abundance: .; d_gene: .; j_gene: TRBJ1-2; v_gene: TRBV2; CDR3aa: CASSEGRWGSYGYTF; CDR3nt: TGTGCCAGCAGTGAGGGCAGGTGGGGTTCCTATGGCTACACCTTC
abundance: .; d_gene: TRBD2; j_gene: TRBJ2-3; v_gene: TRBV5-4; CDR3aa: CASSWTASGSPDTQYF; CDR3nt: TGTGCCAGCAGCTGGACGGCTAGCGGGAGTCCGGATACGCAGTATTTT
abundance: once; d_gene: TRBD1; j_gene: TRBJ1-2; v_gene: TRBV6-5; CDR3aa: CASSWDRADGYTF; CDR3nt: TGTGCCAGCAGTTGGGACAGGGCCGATGGCTACACCTTC
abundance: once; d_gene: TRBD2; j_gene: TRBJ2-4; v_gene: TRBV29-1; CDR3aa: CSVEGLEHIQYF; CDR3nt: TGCAGCGTTGAGGGACTAGAGCACATTCAGTACTTC
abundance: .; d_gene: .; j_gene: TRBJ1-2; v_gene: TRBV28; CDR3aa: CASSPGGRGTPLYGYTF; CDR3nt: TGTGCCAGCAGTCCGGGGGGGAGAGGGACACCCCTCTATGGCTACACCTTC
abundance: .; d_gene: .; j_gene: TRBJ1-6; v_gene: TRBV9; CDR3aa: CASSRDRATGRGSPLHF; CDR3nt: TGTGCCAGCAGCAGAGATCGGGCGACGGGACGCGGTTCACCCCTCCACTTT
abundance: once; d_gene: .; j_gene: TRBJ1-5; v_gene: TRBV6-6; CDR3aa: CASSTGTLGNQPQHF; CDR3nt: TGTGCCAGCAGTACCGGGACCCTCGGCAATCAGCCCCAGCATTTT
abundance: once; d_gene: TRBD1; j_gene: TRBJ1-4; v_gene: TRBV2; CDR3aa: CASHGDRGRRGEKLFF; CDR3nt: TGTGCCAGCCATGGGGACAGGGGGCGCCGGGGTGAAAAACTGTTTTTT
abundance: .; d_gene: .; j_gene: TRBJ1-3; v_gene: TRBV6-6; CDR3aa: CASSYGKSGNTIYF; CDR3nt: TGTGCCAGCAGTTACGGCAAGTCTGGAAACACCATATATTTT
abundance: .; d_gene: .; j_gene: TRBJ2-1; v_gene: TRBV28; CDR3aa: CASSPHTSGYNEQFF; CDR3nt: TGTGCCAGCAGTCCTCACACCTCCGGGTACAATGAGCAGTTCTTC
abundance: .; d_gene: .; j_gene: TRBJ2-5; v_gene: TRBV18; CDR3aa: CASSPVQETQYF; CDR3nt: TGTGCCAGCTCACCGGTACAAGAGACCCAGTACTTC
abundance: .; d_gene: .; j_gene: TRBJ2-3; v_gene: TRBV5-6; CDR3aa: CASRWGRGRTDTQYF; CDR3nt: TGTGCCAGCAGATGGGGACGGGGGAGGACAGATACGCAGTATTTT
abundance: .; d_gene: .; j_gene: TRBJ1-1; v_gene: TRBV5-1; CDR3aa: CASSLAGGNTEAFF; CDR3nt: TGCGCCAGCAGCTTGGCCGGGGGTAACACTGAAGCTTTCTTT
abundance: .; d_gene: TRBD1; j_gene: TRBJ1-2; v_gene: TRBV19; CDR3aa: CASSMRGGTGSYGYTF; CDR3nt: TGTGCCAGTAGTATGCGTGGGGGGACAGGTTCCTATGGCTACACCTTC
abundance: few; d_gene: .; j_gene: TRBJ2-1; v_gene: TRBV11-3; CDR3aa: CASSFRSGDFEQFF; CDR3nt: TGTGCCAGCAGCTTCAGGTCTGGGGATTTTGAGCAGTTCTTC
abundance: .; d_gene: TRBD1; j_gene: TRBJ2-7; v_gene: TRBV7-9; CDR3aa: CASSPAPKGQGSYEQYF; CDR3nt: TGTGCCAGCAGCCCCGCCCCAAAGGGACAGGGTTCCTACGAGCAGTACTTC
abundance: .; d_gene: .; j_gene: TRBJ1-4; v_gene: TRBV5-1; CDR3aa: CASSPPLQGSNEKLFF; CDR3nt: TGCGCCAGCAGCCCCCCTCTACAGGGTTCGAATGAAAAACTGTTTTTT
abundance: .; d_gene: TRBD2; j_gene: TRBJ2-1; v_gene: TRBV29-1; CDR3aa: CSVEEIWTSGSSYNEQFF; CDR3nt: TGCAGCGTTGAAGAAATATGGACTAGCGGGAGCTCCTACAATGAGCAGTTCTTC
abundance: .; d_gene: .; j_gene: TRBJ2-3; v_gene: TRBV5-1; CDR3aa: CASSARASPSADTQYF; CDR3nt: TGCGCCAGCAGCGCCCGGGCCTCCCCTTCGGCAGATACGCAGTATTTT
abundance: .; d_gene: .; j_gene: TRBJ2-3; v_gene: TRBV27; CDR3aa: CASSLGSAGGYTDTQYF; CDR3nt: TGTGCCAGCAGTTTAGGGAGCGCTGGGGGGTACACAGATACGCAGTATTTT
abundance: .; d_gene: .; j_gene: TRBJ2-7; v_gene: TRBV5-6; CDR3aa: CASSLFGGGYGEQYF; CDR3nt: TGTGCCAGCAGCTTGTTCGGGGGTGGGTACGGGGAGCAGTACTTC
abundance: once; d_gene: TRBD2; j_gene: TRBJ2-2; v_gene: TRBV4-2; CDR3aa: CASSERTSGGPNTGELFF; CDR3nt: TGTGCCAGCAGCGAGCGGACTAGCGGGGGCCCGAACACCGGGGAGCTGTTTTTT
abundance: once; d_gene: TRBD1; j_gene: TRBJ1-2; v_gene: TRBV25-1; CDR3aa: CASSEGAGQGAYGYTF; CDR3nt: TGTGCCAGCAGTGAGGGGGCGGGCCAGGGGGCTTATGGCTACACCTTC
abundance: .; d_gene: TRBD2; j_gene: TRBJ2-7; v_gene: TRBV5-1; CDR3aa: CASSSDRLGGLADEQYF; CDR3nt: TGCGCCAGCAGCTCGGACAGGCTGGGGGGACTAGCGGACGAGCAGTACTTC
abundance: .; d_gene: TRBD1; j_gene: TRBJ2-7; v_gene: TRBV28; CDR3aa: CASSLDRVTYEQYF; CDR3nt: TGTGCCAGCAGTCTGGACAGGGTGACGTACGAGCAGTACTTC
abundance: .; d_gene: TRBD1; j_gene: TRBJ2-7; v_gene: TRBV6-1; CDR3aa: CATQTGVLQYF; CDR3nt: TGTGCCACCCAGACAGGGGTTCTCCAGTACTTC
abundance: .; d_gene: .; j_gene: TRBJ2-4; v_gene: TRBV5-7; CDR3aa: CASSSSGGQDRGNIQYF; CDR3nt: TGTGCCAGCAGCTCCTCGGGGGGACAGGATCGTGGAAACATTCAGTACTTC
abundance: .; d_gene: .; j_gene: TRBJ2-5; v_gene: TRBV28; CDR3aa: CASTSLGETQYF; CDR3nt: TGTGCCAGCACCTCCCTTGGGGAGACCCAGTACTTC
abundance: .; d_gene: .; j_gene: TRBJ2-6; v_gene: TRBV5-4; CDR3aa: CASSSKLQGTGANVLTF; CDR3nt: TGTGCCAGCAGCTCGAAACTACAGGGAACTGGGGCCAACGTCCTGACTTTC
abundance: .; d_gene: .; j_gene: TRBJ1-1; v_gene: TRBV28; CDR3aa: CASSSFVGMGTEAFF; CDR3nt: TGTGCCAGCAGCTCTTTCGTGGGGATGGGCACTGAAGCTTTCTTT
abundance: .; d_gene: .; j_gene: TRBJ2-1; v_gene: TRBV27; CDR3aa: CASSLSGGRGLYNEQFF; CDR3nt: TGTGCCAGCAGTTTATCGGGGGGGAGGGGGCTCTACAATGAGCAGTTCTTC
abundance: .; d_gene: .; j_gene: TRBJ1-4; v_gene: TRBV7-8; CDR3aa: CASSLRDGTQKNEKLFF; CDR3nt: TGTGCCAGCAGCTTAAGGGACGGCACTCAGAAGAATGAAAAACTGTTTTTT